Described below is a single T cell receptor (beta chain) sequence and its context. What it binds is unknown. It may be a read error: a sequence one base away is much more abundant. Both iRepertoire HTBI primers and Arm-PCR of CDR3 regions were used to build the TCR beta libraries. TCRdb recomputed calls from the multiplex PCR reads with MiXCR, one row per CDR3 protein. Of about 310,000 distinct CDR3 sequences listed, 22% were seen once; the top ten hold roughly three fifths. Stated time point: persistent/refractory GD, antithyroid drugs over 5 years with positive TRAb. The TCR library was made from RNA extracted from PBMCs. This entry belongs to a study of regulatory T cells in long-lasting Graves disease. The length of the CDR3 is 14 residues. CDR1 SGHAT and CDR2 FQNNGV come from the germline V gene. General study points: Graves' patients with persistent disease showed TCR diversity lower than patients newly diagnosed. Researchers reported studying only peripheral blood, not thyroid tissue.

The chain uses TRBV11-2 and TRBJ2-7; D not certain. Matching the DNA end better, TRBJ2-1 makes the J call doubtful. The sample in question was peripheral blood mononuclear cells (PBMCs), obtained when the disease was refractory, from a patient treated with antithyroid drugs. The sequence was obtained from a female donor with Graves disease. The CDR3 is CASSPVGFPGEQFF. In nucleotides, the CDR3 is TGTGCCAGCAGCCCAGTGGGCTTTCCCGGCGAGCAGTTCTTC.